These T cell receptor beta chains were read from a single sample in a study of PD-1 blockade in classical Hodgkin lymphoma. Assay used: immunoSEQ multiplex PCR; TCRdb lists only in-frame clones, some missing. The table lists some 62,000 clones, approximately 88% of them singletons. Here the sequenced sample was peripheral blood mononuclear cells (PBMCs), taken at baseline. The receptors come from a human donor with classical Hodgkin lymphoma. The CDR3 runs from the conserved cysteine through the conserved F or W. A D gene is named only where the DNA matches it firmly. The size of a clone is reported for some rows only, either as once, few or many, or as a class for expanded clones.

>TRBD2|TRBJ2-7|TRBV5-1|15|-
CASSLGGGIRYEQYF
TGCGCCAGCAGCTTAGGCGGGGGGATCCGATACGAGCAGTACTTC
>-|TRBJ2-5|TRBV11-2|15|-
CASSLAAGIQETQYF
TGTGCCAGCAGCTTAGCGGCGGGGATCCAAGAGACCCAGTACTTC
>-|TRBJ2-2|TRBV9|17|-
CASSVGLWGVNTGELFF
TGTGCCAGCAGCGTAGGGTTATGGGGGGTTAACACCGGGGAGCTGTTTTTT
>-|TRBJ1-1|TRBV29-1|13|few
CSVALDRGTEAFF
TGCAGCGTTGCTTTGGACCGGGGAACTGAAGCTTTCTTT
>TRBD1|TRBJ1-2|TRBV9|16|-
CASSVNPQTGVHGYTF
TGTGCCAGCAGCGTAAACCCTCAGACAGGGGTCCATGGCTACACCTTC
>TRBD2|TRBJ2-3|TRBV30|13|-
CACKAGDGDTQYF
TGTGCCTGTAAAGCGGGGGATGGAGATACGCAGTATTTT
>-|TRBJ1-2|TRBV25-1|16|-
CASSEYGREDLDGYTF
TGTGCCAGCAGTGAATACGGCAGGGAGGACCTGGATGGCTACACCTTC
>TRBD1|TRBJ1-2|TRBV29-1|14|medium-sized
CSEDRDRDHYGYTF
TGCAGCGAAGACCGGGACAGGGACCACTATGGCTACACCTTC
>-|TRBJ2-5|TRBV5-4|13|-
CASSLKRWETQYF
TGTGCCAGCAGCTTGAAGCGGTGGGAGACCCAGTACTTC
>-|TRBJ1-5|TRBV29-1|12|-
CSGGDANQPQHF
TGCAGCGGAGGGGATGCCAATCAGCCCCAGCATTTT
>TRBD2|TRBJ2-7|TRBV18|15|-
CASSLSTLAAKEQYF
TGTGCCAGCTCACTATCGACACTAGCGGCGAAAGAGCAGTACTTC
>-|TRBJ1-5|TRBV11-2|13|few
CASSDDSNQPQHF
TGTGCCAGCAGTGACGATAGCAATCAGCCCCAGCATTTT
>-|TRBJ1-6|TRBV11-3|14|-
CASSLGGAGSPLHF
TGTGCCAGCAGCTTGGGGGGCGCGGGTTCACCCCTCCACTTT
>-|TRBJ1-4|TRBV5-1|14|-
CASSLERVGEKLFF
TGCGCCAGCAGCTTGGAGCGGGTTGGTGAAAAACTGTTTTTT
>-|TRBJ2-1|TRBV7-6|14|-
CASSIGTPYNEQFF
TGTGCCAGCAGCATCGGGACACCATACAATGAGCAGTTCTTC
>-|TRBJ1-3|TRBV19|18|-
CASSIVSPGPTSGNTIYF
TGTGCCAGTAGTATAGTCTCCCCGGGACCGACCTCTGGAAACACCATATATTTT
>-|TRBJ1-2|TRBV5-1|15|-
CASSPPGGGNYGYTF
TGCGCCAGCAGCCCCCCCGGGGGAGGTAACTATGGCTACACCTTC
>-|TRBJ1-1|TRBV18|12|few
CASSRFGAEAFF
TGTGCCAGCTCACGTTTTGGGGCGGAAGCTTTCTTT
>TRBD2|TRBJ2-2|TRBV13|17|-
CASGTSGGATNTGELFF
TGTGCCAGCGGTACTAGCGGGGGGGCCACGAACACCGGGGAGCTGTTTTTT
>-|TRBJ2-5|TRBV6-1|15|many
CASRALLGGGETQYF
TGTGCCAGCAGGGCCCTTCTAGGGGGAGGCGAGACCCAGTACTTC
>-|TRBJ1-5|TRBV4-2|13|-
CASSQGRAQPQHF
TGTGCCAGCAGCCAAGGCAGGGCTCAGCCCCAGCATTTT
>-|TRBJ2-5|TRBV18|13|-
CASSPLVWETQYF
TGTGCCAGCTCACCACTGGTGTGGGAGACCCAGTACTTC
>-|TRBJ1-2|TRBV10-3|13|-
CAISESTGSGYTF
TGTGCCATCAGTGAGTCAACAGGATCTGGCTACACCTTC
>TRBD2|TRBJ2-1|TRBV19|16|-
CASSISIAGGHNEQFF
TGTGCCAGTAGTATATCCATAGCGGGGGGGCATAATGAGCAGTTCTTC
>TRBD2|TRBJ2-7|TRBV19|16|-
CASSRIWGGNSYEQYF
TGTGCCAGTAGTCGGATCTGGGGGGGGAACTCCTACGAGCAGTACTTC
>TRBD1|TRBJ2-7|TRBV9|14|-
CASSVWDRGHEQYF
TGTGCCAGCAGCGTATGGGACAGGGGGCACGAGCAGTACTTC
>TRBD2|TRBJ2-5|TRBV30|16|-
CAWSDGVRGEGETQYF
TGTGCCTGGAGTGACGGAGTTCGGGGGGAAGGGGAGACCCAGTACTTC
>TRBD1|TRBJ1-6|TRBV27|15|-
CASSLSQGARSPLHF
TGTGCCAGCAGTTTATCGCAGGGGGCAAGATCACCCCTCCACTTT